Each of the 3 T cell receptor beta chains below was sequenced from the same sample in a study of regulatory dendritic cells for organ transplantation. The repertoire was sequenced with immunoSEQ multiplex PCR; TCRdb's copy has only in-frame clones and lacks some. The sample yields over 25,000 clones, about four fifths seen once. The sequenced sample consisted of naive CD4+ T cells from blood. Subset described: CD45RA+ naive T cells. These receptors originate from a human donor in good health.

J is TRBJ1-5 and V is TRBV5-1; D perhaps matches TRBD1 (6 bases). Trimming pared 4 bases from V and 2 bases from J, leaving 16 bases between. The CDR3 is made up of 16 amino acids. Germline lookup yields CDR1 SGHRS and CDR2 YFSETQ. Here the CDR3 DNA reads TGCGCCAGCAGCCCAATGGGGGCTGGTGGCAATCAGCCCCAGCATTTT. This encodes CASSPMGAGGNQPQHF.

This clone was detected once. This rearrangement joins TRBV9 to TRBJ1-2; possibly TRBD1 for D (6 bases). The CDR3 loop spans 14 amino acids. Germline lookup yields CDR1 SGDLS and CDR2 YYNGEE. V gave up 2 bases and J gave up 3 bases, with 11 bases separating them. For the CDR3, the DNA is TGTGCCAGCAGCGTGGCAGGGGAATACTATGGCTACACCTTC. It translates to CASSVAGEYYGYTF.

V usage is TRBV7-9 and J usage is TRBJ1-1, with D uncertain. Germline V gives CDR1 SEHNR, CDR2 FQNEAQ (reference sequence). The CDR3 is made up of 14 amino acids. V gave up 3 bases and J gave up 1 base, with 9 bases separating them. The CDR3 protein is CASSFGWKNTEAFF. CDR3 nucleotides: TGTGCCAGCAGCTTCGGGTGGAAGAACACTGAAGCTTTCTTT.